This T cell receptor beta chain was retrieved from a study of blood T cells in healthy people across ages. Isolation recovered at least 6.5 million PBMCs from every sample. CDR3 length: 16 residues. The J segment lost 2 bases and the V segment lost 2 bases, leaving 3 bases of the junction unmatched. CDR1 is LGHDT and CDR2 is YNNKEL in the germline V gene (reference sequence). A second PCR of 7 to 11 cycles used a sample-barcoded 5' primer and a J-beta primer mix. MiXCR was run by TCRdb on the 5' RACE reads, yielding one entry per CDR3 protein. The data show around 1,500,000 distinct CDR3 sequences, under 30% seen once.

Specimen: blood. This receptor was taken from a woman in her twenties or thirties in good health. The chain links TRBV3-1 to TRBJ2-3; 11 nucleotides align to TRBD2. CDR3 in amino acids: CASSQIAGGLTDTQYF. Written as DNA, the CDR3 is TGTGCCAGCAGCCAAATAGCGGGGGGGCTCACAGATACGCAGTATTTT.